Shown below are 21 T cell receptor beta chains from a single sample sequenced in a study of cytomegalovirus exposure and HLA in healthy donors. Some clones are missing from TCRdb's copy, which holds only in-frame ones; the method was immunoSEQ multiplex PCR. The sample lists 65,000 to 90,000 clones; around 90% were seen once. The sample taken for sequencing was PBMCs. The receptors here all came from a woman aged 18-30 years in good health and CMV-seropositive.

The chain combines TRBV28 with TRBJ2-3; TRBD2 might be the D (6 bases). V shed 8 bases and J shed 14 bases, with 17 bases lying between them. This CDR3 spans 11 amino acids. Looked up from germline, CDR1 is MDHEN and CDR2 is SYDVKM. The CDR3 is CASHGDWRSYF. CDR3 nucleotide sequence: TGTGCCAGCCACGGGGACTGGCGTTCGTATTTT.

The chain has TRBV9 and TRBJ1-2, with 8 bases that match TRBD1. Trimming cost V 3 bases and J 8 bases; bases outside gene matches: 6. CDR3 length equals 13 residues. In germline, CDR1 is SGDLS, CDR2 YYNGEE. The CDR3 coding sequence is TGTGCCAGCAGCGCCCGACAGGGGTGGGGCTACACCTTC. As protein: CASSARQGWGYTF.

This clone has just a few counts. This rearrangement joins TRBV6-1 to TRBJ1-5; no reliable D call. The CDR3 length is 13 residues. Trimming left V 11 bases short and J 6 bases short, with 17 bases between. Germline CDR1 and CDR2: MNHNS and SASEGT. In DNA, the CDR3 is TGTGCCGCCCAGAGGGCCGGGTTTCAGCCCCAGCATTTT. Amino acid sequence: CAAQRAGFQPQHF.

V and J are TRBV7-2 and TRBJ1-2; TRBD1 is a possible D gene (6 bases). Between the trimmed V and J ends, which lost 6 bases and 7 bases, there was a span of 15 bases. The CDR3 extends over 13 amino acids. CDR1 and CDR2 from the germline V gene are SGHTA and FQGNSA. The CDR3 sequence is CASRRTGTAGYTF. CDR3 DNA sequence: TGTGCCAGCAGACGTACAGGGACGGCTGGCTACACCTTC.

The chain combines TRBV13 with TRBJ2-5, with D uncertain. The CDR3 consists of 14 residues. V was clipped by 5 bases and J by 2 bases, with 12 bases between them. Germline CDR1 reads PRHDT; CDR2 reads FYEKMQ (reference sequence). This CDR3 reads CASSQIGQQETQYF. Here the CDR3 DNA reads TGTGCCAGCAGCCAAATTGGGCAGCAAGAGACCCAGTACTTC.

The J gene is TRBJ2-7, the V gene TRBV5-8; 10 positions match TRBD2. The CDR3 consists of 16 residues. V trimming: 5 bases; J trimming: 3 bases; junction bases outside the gene matches: 11. CDR1 and CDR2 (germline): SGHTS, YDEGEE. The CDR3 bases are TGTGCCAGCAGGCCTCCTTGGGCTAGCGGGGGCTACGAGCAGTACTTC. Translated: CASRPPWASGGYEQYF.

V is TRBV6-1 and J is TRBJ2-3; D might be TRBD1 (5 bases). Germline CDR1 MNHNS, CDR2 SASEGT. This CDR3 contains 15 residues. Between the trimmed V and J ends, which lost 2 bases and 3 bases, there was a span of 12 bases. The CDR3 spells CASSERRGQTDTQYF. The CDR3 DNA reads as TGTGCCAGCAGTGAACGAAGGGGTCAGACAGATACGCAGTATTTT.

The chain joins TRBV19 to TRBJ1-5, with D unresolved. CDR1 is LNHDA and CDR2 is SQIVND in the germline V gene (reference sequence). With 2 bases removed from V and 5 bases from J, the gap between germline ends came to 13 bases. The CDR3 contains 15 residues. CDR3 sequence: CASSISAAMDQPQHF. Here the CDR3 DNA reads TGTGCCAGTAGTATATCCGCGGCCATGGATCAGCCCCAGCATTTT. The full variable domain, rest sourced from reference TRBV19 and TRBJ1-5, is DGGITQSPKYLFRKEGQNVTLSCEQNLNHDAMYWYRQDPGQGLRLIYYSQIVNDFQKGDIAEGYSVSREKKESFPLTVTSAQKNPTAFYLCASSISAAMDQPQHFGDGTRLSIL.

This rearrangement joins TRBV30 to TRBJ1-6; 9 bases agree with TRBD1. The CDR3 runs 14 residues. V shed 4 bases, J shed 6 bases, and the junction held 4 bases outside the gene matches. The germline CDR1 and CDR2 sequences are GTSNPN and SVGIG (reference sequence). The CDR3 loop reads CAWILTGGNSPLHF. The CDR3 DNA sequence: TGTGCCTGGATTCTGACAGGGGGTAATTCACCCCTCCACTTT.

CDR3 region: CAISEAGGGTASSYNEQFF. CDR3 DNA: TGTGCCATCAGTGAGGCCGGGGGCGGGACAGCCAGCTCCTACAATGAGCAGTTCTTC. The rearrangement uses TRBV10-3 and TRBJ2-1; tentative D call: TRBD1 (7 bases). V gave up 2 bases and J gave up 0 bases, with 20 bases separating them. From germline, CDR1 is ENHRY and CDR2 SYGVKD. This CDR3 has 19 residues.

As to this clone: Sequence at one end of the junction differs from germline and may be a read error. The CDR3: CASSLAIGGASHEQYF. CDR3 in DNA: TGTGCCAGCAGCTTAGCGATAGGAGGGGCCTCCCACGAGCAGTACTTC. V gene TRBV11-2 combines with J gene TRBJ2-7; possibly TRBD2 for D (6 bases). CDR1 and CDR2 (germline): SGHAT, FQNNGV. The CDR3 is 16 amino acids.

J is TRBJ2-7 and V is TRBV4-1; the match to TRBD1 covers 9 bases. V was clipped by 2 bases and J by 5 bases; unmatched bases: 16. From germline, CDR1 is MGHRA and CDR2 YSYEKL. The CDR3 consists of 18 residues. Here the CDR3 reads CASSQKHGGTGGIHEQYF. DNA for the CDR3: TGCGCCAGCAGCCAAAAGCACGGGGGTACAGGGGGCATCCACGAGCAGTACTTC.

This chain links TRBV4-2 with TRBJ1-4, with 7 bases identical to TRBD1. Per the germline V gene, CDR1 is LGHNA and CDR2 is YNFKEQ. CDR3 length: 17 amino acids. V trimming: 0 bases; J trimming: 2 bases; junction bases outside the gene matches: 6. The CDR3: CASSQEQGRQTNEKLFF. As DNA, the CDR3 is TGTGCCAGCAGCCAAGAACAGGGGCGACAGACTAATGAAAAACTGTTTTTT.

The chain combines TRBV19 with TRBJ2-7, with D maybe TRBD1 (6 bases). The CDR3 sequence is 15 residues long. V shed 6 bases and J shed 0 bases, with 15 bases lying between them. Germline V gene lookup returns CDR1 LNHDA and CDR2 SQIVND (reference sequence). CDR3 DNA sequence: TGTGCCAGTAGCAAAAGACGGGACAACTCCTACGAGCAGTACTTC. It is translated as CASSKRRDNSYEQYF. Combining the CDR3 with reference TRBV19 and TRBJ2-7 gives the whole variable domain DGGITQSPKYLFRKEGQNVTLSCEQNLNHDAMYWYRQDPGQGLRLIYYSQIVNDFQKGDIAEGYSVSREKKESFPLTVTSAQKNPTAFYLCASSKRRDNSYEQYFGPGTRLTVT.

V is TRBV6-5 and J is TRBJ1-5, with D hard to call. CDR1 MNHEY and CDR2 SVGAGI come from the germline V gene. This CDR3 contains 13 residues. Trimming left V 6 bases short and J 3 bases short, with 9 bases between. Here the CDR3 reads CASRRHINQPQHF. The CDR3 region has the DNA TGTGCCAGCAGAAGACATATCAATCAGCCCCAGCATTTT.

V is TRBV10-1 and J is TRBJ2-2; D is unclear. This CDR3 has 13 residues. Germline V gives CDR1 WNHNN, CDR2 SYGVQD (reference sequence). Trimming took 4 bases from V and 0 from J, leaving 3 bases between them. The CDR3 nucleotides read TGCGCCAGCAGTGCCGCGAACACCGGGGAGCTGTTTTTT. Translation gives CASSAANTGELFF.

The chain combines TRBV7-9 with TRBJ2-3; no firm D call. The CDR3 is 15 residues long. In germline, CDR1 is SEHNR, CDR2 FQNEAQ (reference sequence). V lost 2 bases to trimming and J lost 0 bases, with 9 bases between them. CDR3 sequence reads: CASSLSQASTDTQYF. The DNA of the CDR3 is TGTGCCAGCAGCTTATCCCAGGCGAGCACAGATACGCAGTATTTT. The whole variable domain, filled in from reference TRBV7-9 and TRBJ2-3, reads DTGVSQNPRHKITKRGQNVTFRCDPISEHNRLYWYRQTLGQGPEFLTYFQNEAQLEKSRLLSDRFSAERPKGSFSTLEIQRTEQGDSAMYLCASSLSQASTDTQYFGPGTRLTVL.

The J gene is TRBJ1-1, the V gene TRBV18; TRBD1 might be the D (5 bases). This CDR3 comprises 15 residues. In germline, CDR1 is KGHSH, CDR2 LQKENI. V lost 2 bases and J lost 0, with 10 bases in between. In DNA form, the CDR3 reads TGTGCCAGCTCACCAGCACGGACACTGAACACTGAAGCTTTCTTT. It encodes CASSPARTLNTEAFF.

The rearrangement joins TRBV5-5 to TRBJ1-1; D gene ambiguous. The CDR3 length is 15 residues. The germline V and J ends were trimmed by 4 bases and 3 bases, with 16 bases remaining between them. The germline CDR1 and CDR2 sequences are SGHKS and YYEKEE (reference sequence). The CDR3 is CASSPVTSDYTEAFF. The CDR3 nucleotides are TGTGCCAGCAGCCCCGTTACTTCGGACTACACTGAAGCTTTCTTT.

CDR3 residues: CASSPGLAAYEQYF. CDR3 nucleotides: TGTGCCAGCAGCCCCGGACTAGCGGCCTACGAGCAGTACTTC. The genes are TRBV5-4 and TRBJ2-7, with 10 bases fitting TRBD2. V lost 4 bases to trimming and J lost 2 bases; unmatched junction nucleotides: 3. The CDR3 is made up of 14 amino acids. Germline V lookup: CDR1 SGHNT, CDR2 YYREEE (reference sequence).

The chain has TRBV4-1 and TRBJ2-1, with D possibly matching TRBD1 (6 bases). The CDR3 is made up of 15 amino acids. Germline CDR1 MGHRA, CDR2 YSYEKL. The V gene lost 0 bases and the J gene lost 6 bases, with 12 bases spanning the gap. In DNA form, the CDR3 reads TGCGCCAGCAGCCAAGAACAGGGCCTCGGCAATGAGCAGTTCTTC. Its protein product is CASSQEQGLGNEQFF.